One T cell receptor (beta chain) is described in this entry. The antigen is undetermined. The CDR3 totals 15 residues. The entry originates in a study of cytomegalovirus exposure and HLA in healthy donors. Study-level findings and limits: First-cohort TCR clusters were later found to tend to co-occur in the approximately 120 validation repertoires.

The data were produced by immunoSEQ multiplex PCR, yet TCRdb's version contains in-frame clones alone and is incomplete. The sample contains nearly 110,000 clones, around 89% of which appear only once. Sequenced input: PBMCs. V and J are TRBV21-1 and TRBJ1-2; the DNA was not used to check the table's D call, TRBD1. TRBV21-1 is shown as a pseudogene. This receptor was obtained from a woman between 18 and 29 years old in good health and CMV-seropositive. The CDR3 nucleotides are TGTGCCAGCAGCAAAGCCACAGCTACTAACTATGGCTACACCTTC. This codes for CASSKATATNYGYTF.